This T cell receptor beta chain was documented in a study of T cell changes during pregnancy in multiple sclerosis. This CDR3 is 15 amino acids long. Between the trimmed V and J ends, which lost 5 bases and 3 bases, there was a span of 16 bases. CDR1 and CDR2 (germline): SGHVS, FQNEAQ. Generated by immunoSEQ multiplex PCR, the TCRdb table keeps only in-frame clones and is missing some. Among approximately 37,000 clones listed, 70% to 90% were seen once. The V gene is TRBV7-8, the J gene TRBJ2-5; D not resolved. The source was CD8+ T cells from peripheral blood mononuclear cells, collected in the first trimester of pregnancy. This receptor was obtained from a female donor with multiple sclerosis, enrolled in a pregnancy study. CDR3 nucleotide sequence: TGTGCCAGCAGCCCCCGGATCAGCGATAAAGAGACCCAGTACTTC. Translation: CASSPRISDKETQYF.